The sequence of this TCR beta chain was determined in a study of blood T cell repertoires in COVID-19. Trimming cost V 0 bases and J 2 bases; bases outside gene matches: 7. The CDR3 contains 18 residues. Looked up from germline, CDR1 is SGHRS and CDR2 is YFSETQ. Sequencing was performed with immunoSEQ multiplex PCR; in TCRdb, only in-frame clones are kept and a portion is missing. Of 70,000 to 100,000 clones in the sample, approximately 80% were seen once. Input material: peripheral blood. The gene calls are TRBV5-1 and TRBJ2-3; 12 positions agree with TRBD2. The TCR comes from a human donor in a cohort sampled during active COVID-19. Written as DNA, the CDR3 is TGCGCCAGCAGCTTGGCGCCTAGCGGGGGGGCATCCACAGATACGCAGTATTTT. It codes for CASSLAPSGGASTDTQYF.